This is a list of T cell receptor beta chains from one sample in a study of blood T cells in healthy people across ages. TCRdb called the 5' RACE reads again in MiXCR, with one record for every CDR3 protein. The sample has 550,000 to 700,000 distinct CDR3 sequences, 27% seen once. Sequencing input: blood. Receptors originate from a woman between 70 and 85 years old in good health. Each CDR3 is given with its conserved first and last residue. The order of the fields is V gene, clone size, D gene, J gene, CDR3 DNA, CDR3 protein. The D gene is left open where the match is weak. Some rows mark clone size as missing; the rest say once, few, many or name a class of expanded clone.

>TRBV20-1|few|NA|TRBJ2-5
TGCAGTGCTAGAGGGGACGGAGGGACCCAGTACTTC
CSARGDGGTQYF
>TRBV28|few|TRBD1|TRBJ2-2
TGTGCCAGCAGTCCGACAGGGACCACCGGGGAGCTGTTTTTT
CASSPTGTTGELFF
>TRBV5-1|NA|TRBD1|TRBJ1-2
TGCGCCAGCAGCTTCGGACAGGCGAACTATGGCTACACCTTC
CASSFGQANYGYTF
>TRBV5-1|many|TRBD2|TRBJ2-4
TGCGCCAGCAGCCCGGCACTAGCGGGGGGGGCCCAAGGCATTCAGTACTTC
CASSPALAGGAQGIQYF
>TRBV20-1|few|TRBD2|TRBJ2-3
TGCAGTGCGCTACTAGCGGGGAGCCTGATCACAGATACGCAGTATTTT
CSALLAGSLITDTQYF
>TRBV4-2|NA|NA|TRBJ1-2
TGTGCCAGCAGCCGGCAGGGGACGGATGCTGGCTACACCTTC
CASSRQGTDAGYTF
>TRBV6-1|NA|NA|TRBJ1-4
TGTGCCAGCAGCTTAACACAGGGAACTAATGAAAAACTGTTTTTT
CASSLTQGTNEKLFF
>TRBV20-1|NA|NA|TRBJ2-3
TGCAGTGCTAGAGTACCGGGATTCCTTTTAGATACGCAGTATTTT
CSARVPGFLLDTQYF
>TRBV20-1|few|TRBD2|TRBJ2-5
TGCAGTGCTAGACCAACTGGACTAGCGGGACCCCGGAGGGAGACCCAGTACTTC
CSARPTGLAGPRRETQYF
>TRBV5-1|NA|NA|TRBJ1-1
TGCGCCAGCAGCTGGGCGACAGAGAACACTGAAGCTTTCTTT
CASSWATENTEAFF
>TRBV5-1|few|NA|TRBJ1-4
TGCGCCAGCAGCCTGCAGGGTGTCGGGGAAAAACTGTTTTTT
CASSLQGVGEKLFF
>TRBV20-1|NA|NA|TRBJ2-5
TGCAGCCTTCCAAACACCAAGAAAGAGACCCAGTACTTC
CSLPNTKKETQYF
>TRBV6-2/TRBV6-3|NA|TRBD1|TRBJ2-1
TGTGCCAGCAGTACCTCTTACAGGGGTAAAAACAATGAGCAGTTCTTC
CASSTSYRGKNNEQFF
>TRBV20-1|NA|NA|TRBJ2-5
TGCAGCCCCAGCCCCTTGGGCCAAGAGACCCAGTACTTC
CSPSPLGQETQYF
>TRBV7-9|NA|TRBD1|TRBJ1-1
TGTGCCAGCAGCTCACCCCGGGACAGGATTAACATGAACACTGAAGCTTTCTTT
CASSSPRDRINMNTEAFF
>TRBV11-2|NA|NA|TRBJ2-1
TGTGCCAGCAGCGTGAAGGTTAGGGGTCCCACCTACAATGAGCAGTTCTTC
CASSVKVRGPTYNEQFF
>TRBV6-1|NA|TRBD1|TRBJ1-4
TGTGCCAGCAGCAGGGACAGGAGCACGTCAGGTGAAAAACTGTTTTTT
CASSRDRSTSGEKLFF
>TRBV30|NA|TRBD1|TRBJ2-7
TGTGCCTGGAGTGTGGGACAGGGGTACCACGAGCAGTACTTC
CAWSVGQGYHEQYF
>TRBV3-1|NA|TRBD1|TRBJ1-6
TGTGCCAGCAGCCAAGGGACAGGGGGTGGGGCCCTCCACTTT
CASSQGTGGGALHF
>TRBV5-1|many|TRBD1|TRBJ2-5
TGCGCCAGCAGCTTGGGACAGGGGCTAGAGACCCAGTACTTC
CASSLGQGLETQYF
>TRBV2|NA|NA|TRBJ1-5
TGTGCCAGCAGTGCTACACATAGCAATCAGCCCCAGCATTTT
CASSATHSNQPQHF
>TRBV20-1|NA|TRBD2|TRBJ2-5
TGCAGTGCTAGAGATTGGGAGGGTCAAGAGACCCAGTACTTC
CSARDWEGQETQYF
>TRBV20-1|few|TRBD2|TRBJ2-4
TGCAGTGCTTCCTCTAGCGGGGGTGACAAAAACATTCAGTACTTC
CSASSSGGDKNIQYF
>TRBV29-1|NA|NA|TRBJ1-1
TGCAGCGCGGAGGGGTCCATGAACACTGAAGCTTTCTTT
CSAEGSMNTEAFF
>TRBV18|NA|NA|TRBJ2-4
TGTGCCAGCTCACCCCCAGGACAGCCAGCCAAAAACATTCAGTACTTC
CASSPPGQPAKNIQYF
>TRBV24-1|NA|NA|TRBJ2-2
TGTGCCACCAGTTCACAGGGGACTTCGAACACCGGGGAGCCGTTTTTT
CATSSQGTSNTGEPFF
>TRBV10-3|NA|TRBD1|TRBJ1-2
TGTGCCATCAGCGGGACAGATACTGGCTACACCTTC
CAISGTDTGYTF
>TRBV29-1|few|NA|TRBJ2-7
TGCAGCGTGACAGAGGGCTACGAGCAGTACTTC
CSVTEGYEQYF
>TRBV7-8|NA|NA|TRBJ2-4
TGTGCCAGCAGCCCTGGCGATGCTTTAAACATTCAGTACTTC
CASSPGDALNIQYF
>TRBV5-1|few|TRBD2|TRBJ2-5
TGCGCCAGCAGGCGGGGTAGCGGGGGTCAAGAGACCCAGTACTTC
CASRRGSGGQETQYF
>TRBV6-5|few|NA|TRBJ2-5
TGTGCCAGCAGCCTACTGCCTTTGGGTGATGAGACCCAGTACTTC
CASSLLPLGDETQYF
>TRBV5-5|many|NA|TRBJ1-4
TGTGCCAGCAGCTTGCTCCAGGGACGCGGAAAACTGTTTTTT
CASSLLQGRGKLFF
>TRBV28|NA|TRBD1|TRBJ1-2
TGTGCCAGCAGTTTACCCCGGGGACAGCCTAACTATGGCTACACCTTC
CASSLPRGQPNYGYTF
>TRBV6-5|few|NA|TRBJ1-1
TGTGCCAGCAGCAGATCAGGGGCTTTGAACACTGAAGCTTTCTTT
CASSRSGALNTEAFF
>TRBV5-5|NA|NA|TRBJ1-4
TGTGCCAGCAGCTTGGAGGGGACCAGGGAGGAAAAACTGTTTTTT
CASSLEGTREEKLFF
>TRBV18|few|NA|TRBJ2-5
TGTGCCAGCTCACCAAACGGACCACTGGGAGAGACCCAGTACTTC
CASSPNGPLGETQYF
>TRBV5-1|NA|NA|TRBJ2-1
TGCGCCAGCAGCTTGGGGATAGCGGATGAGCAGTTCTTC
CASSLGIADEQFF
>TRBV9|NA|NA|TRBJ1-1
TGTGCCAGCAGCGTTACGGAGGGGGGCGCTGAAGCTTTCTTT
CASSVTEGGAEAFF
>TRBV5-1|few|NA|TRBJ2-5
TGCGCCAGCAGCTTGTTGGGCGTTGAGCAAGAGACCCAGTACTTC
CASSLLGVEQETQYF
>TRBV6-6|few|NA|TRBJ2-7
TGTGCCAGCAGTCACTACGAGCAGTACTTC
CASSHYEQYF
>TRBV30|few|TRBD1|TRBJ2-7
TGTGCCTGGAATGTTGGTACAGGGGGGATTATGGGCTTC
CAWNVGTGGIMGF